A selection of T cell receptor beta chains follows, all from one sample in a study of beta chain features in type 1 diabetes. Data came from immunoSEQ multiplex PCR; TCRdb stores just in-frame clones and leaves some out. The data contain around 330,000 clones, 9.5% to 12% of them singletons. The sample comprised naive CD4+ T cells from blood. The receptors were sampled from a woman between 25 and 40 years old in good health. Both conserved end residues are part of each CDR3. Each record gives: D gene, clone size, J gene, V gene, CDR3 protein, CDR3 DNA. The D gene is left open where the match is weak. Clone size is given for some rows only: seen once, a few or many times, or a class if the clone is expanded.

.,.,TRBJ2-7,TRBV11-2,CASSLDPAGWVSEQYF,TGTGCCAGCAGCTTAGATCCAGCAGGGTGGGTGTCCGAGCAGTACTTC
TRBD2,.,TRBJ2-3,TRBV28,CASSPTSGRRKTDTQYF,TGTGCCAGCAGTCCAACTAGCGGGAGAAGGAAAACAGATACGCAGTATTTT
TRBD2,.,TRBJ2-5,TRBV28,CASRIAGVMETQYF,TGTGCCAGCAGAATAGCGGGAGTGATGGAGACCCAGTACTTC
TRBD2,few,TRBJ2-7,TRBV19,CASSIRGRYEQYF,TGTGCCAGTAGTATTCGCGGGAGGTACGAGCAGTACTTC
TRBD2,.,TRBJ2-1,TRBV5-1,CASSSYRGRSDNEQFF,TGCGCCAGCAGCTCTTACCGCGGGAGATCGGACAATGAGCAGTTCTTC
.,few,TRBJ2-1,TRBV14,CASSHVRGPSRNEQFF,TGTGCCAGCAGCCACGTACGCGGGCCCTCCCGGAATGAGCAGTTCTTC
TRBD1,.,TRBJ1-1,TRBV7-2,CASSFRGQNTEAFF,TGTGCCAGCAGCTTCAGGGGGCAGAACACTGAAGCTTTCTTT
TRBD2,many,TRBJ2-3,TRBV30,CAWTRTSGTDTQYF,TGTGCCTGGACGAGGACTAGCGGCACAGATACGCAGTATTTT
TRBD1,.,TRBJ2-7,TRBV29-1,CSVGVGQGIPFSTYEQYF,TGCAGCGTTGGTGTGGGACAGGGGATTCCATTCTCAACCTACGAGCAGTACTTC
.,.,TRBJ2-5,TRBV10-3,CAISLQGRETQYF,TGTGCCATCAGTCTACAGGGGAGGGAGACCCAGTACTTC
.,.,TRBJ2-5,TRBV4-2,CASSQDWGSGVSETQYF,TGTGCCAGCAGCCAAGATTGGGGTAGCGGAGTATCGGAGACCCAGTACTTC
.,.,TRBJ2-7,TRBV11-3,CASSLTGSGEQYF,TGTGCCAGCAGCTTAACAGGGTCCGGCGAGCAGTACTTC
.,.,TRBJ2-2,TRBV7-3,CASSQNSHPENTGELFF,TGTGCCAGCAGCCAAAACAGTCATCCGGAGAACACCGGGGAGCTGTTTTTT
TRBD2,few,TRBJ2-5,TRBV5-1,CASSLEPAGEAETQYF,TGCGCCAGCAGCTTGGAGCCAGCGGGAGAAGCTGAGACCCAGTACTTC
.,few,TRBJ2-5,TRBV7-2,CASSLARAQTQYF,TGTGCCAGCAGCTTAGCCAGGGCACAGACCCAGTACTTC
TRBD1,.,TRBJ2-2,TRBV7-2,CASRGQGMNTGELFF,TGTGCCAGCAGGGGACAGGGAATGAACACCGGGGAGCTGTTTTTT
.,.,TRBJ2-1,TRBV19,CASSVRDNNEQFF,TGTGCCAGTAGTGTGAGGGATAACAATGAGCAGTTCTTC
.,.,TRBJ2-3,TRBV5-4,CASSQRGGGMVDTQYF,TGTGCCAGCAGCCAGCGCGGTGGCGGGATGGTAGATACGCAGTATTTT
TRBD2,few,TRBJ2-7,TRBV18,CASSPAERGEQYF,TGTGCCAGCTCACCAGCTGAGCGGGGCGAGCAGTACTTC
TRBD2,.,TRBJ2-3,TRBV11-1,CASSDIAGGTDTQYF,TGTGCCAGCAGCGATATAGCGGGAGGGACAGATACGCAGTATTTT
TRBD2,.,TRBJ2-1,TRBV18,CASSPPSREDHEQFF,TGTGCCAGCTCACCACCCTCCCGGGAGGACCATGAGCAGTTCTTC
.,few,TRBJ1-2,TRBV19,CARGWGVNYGYTF,TGTGCCCGAGGATGGGGAGTAAACTATGGCTACACCTTC
TRBD1,.,TRBJ1-2,TRBV15,CATSRDGKTGDYGYTF,TGTGCCACCAGCAGAGATGGGAAGACAGGGGACTATGGCTACACCTTC
.,.,TRBJ2-6,TRBV5-1,CASRSEERSGANVLTF,TGCGCCAGCAGGTCGGAGGAGCGATCTGGGGCCAACGTCCTGACTTTC
TRBD2,.,TRBJ2-1,TRBV18,CASSPMTSGSGNEQFF,TGTGCCAGCTCACCCATGACTAGCGGGAGTGGGAATGAGCAGTTCTTC
TRBD2,few,TRBJ2-1,TRBV7-9,CASSPDFLGGSDNEQFF,TGTGCCAGCAGCCCGGATTTTCTGGGCGGGAGTGACAATGAGCAGTTCTTC
TRBD1,.,TRBJ1-3,TRBV6-5,CASSYSKQGDTIYF,TGTGCCAGCAGTTACTCGAAACAGGGGGACACCATATATTTT
TRBD2,few,TRBJ2-5,TRBV7-2,CASSPVAGGGGETQYF,TGTGCCAGCAGCCCAGTAGCGGGAGGAGGTGGAGAGACCCAGTACTTC
TRBD1,few,TRBJ1-2,TRBV13,CASSLGRTGGGTGYTF,TGTGCCAGCAGCTTAGGCCGGACAGGGGGAGGGACTGGCTACACCTTC